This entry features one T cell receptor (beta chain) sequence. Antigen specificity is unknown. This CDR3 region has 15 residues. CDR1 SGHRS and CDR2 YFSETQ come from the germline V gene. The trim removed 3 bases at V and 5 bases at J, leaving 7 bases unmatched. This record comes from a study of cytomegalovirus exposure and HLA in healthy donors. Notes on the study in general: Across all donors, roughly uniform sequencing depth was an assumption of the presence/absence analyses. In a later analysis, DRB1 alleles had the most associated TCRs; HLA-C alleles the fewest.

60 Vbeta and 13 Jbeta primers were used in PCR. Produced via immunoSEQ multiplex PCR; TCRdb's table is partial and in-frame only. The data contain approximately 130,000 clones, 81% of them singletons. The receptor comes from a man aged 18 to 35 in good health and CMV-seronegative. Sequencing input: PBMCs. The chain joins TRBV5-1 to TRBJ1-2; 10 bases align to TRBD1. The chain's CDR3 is CASSWWDRGNYGYTF. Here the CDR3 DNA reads TGCGCCAGCAGCTGGTGGGACAGGGGAAATTATGGCTACACCTTC.